Described below is a single T cell receptor (beta chain) sequence and its context. What it recognizes is unknown. The data were taken from a study of CD8+ T cells in alopecia areata. Across the whole study: Treated patients' severity was scored by percentage of affected scalp area. General study findings and limits: Among the 100 top clones, expanded CD8+ clones, like scalp clonality, were significantly decreased by tofacitinib.

Treatment: oral pan-JAK inhibitor, 5-10 mg twice daily. Punch biopsies of lesional scalp, plus peripheral blood, were taken from alopecia areata patients. Following extraction, RNA underwent reverse transcription to cDNA, which served as the sequencing template. The protocol was immunoSEQ multiplex PCR, while the TCRdb copy is restricted to in-frame clones and leaves out a portion. Of about 140,000 clones listed, about four fifths are singletons. The sample in question was CD8+ T cells sorted from blood, obtained at week 4, from a patient treated with tofacitinib. The sequence derives from a human donor with alopecia areata.

The CDR3 protein is CASSLPGHQETQYF. The CDR3 nucleotides read TGTGCCAGCAGTCTACCGGGACACCAAGAGACCCAGTACTTC. The V and J genes are TRBV28 and TRBJ2-5; D assignment may be TRBD1 or TRBD2 (5 bases each). The CDR3 length is 14 residues. Germline V gene lookup returns CDR1 MDHEN and CDR2 SYDVKM. V dropped 5 bases and J dropped 0 bases, with 10 bases sitting between them.